The present T cell receptor beta chain was sequenced within a study of tissue T cells after allogeneic stem cell transplantation. The overall study: Viable blood and marrow gave sorted CD3+ T cells if numbers allowed.

To note about this clone: Antigen specificity is unknown.

Trimming cost V 3 bases and J 3 bases, with 12 bases left between them. This CDR3 contains 14 residues. Germline-derived CDR1 and CDR2 are MDHEN and SYDVKM. Using immunoSEQ multiplex PCR, the repertoire was profiled, and TCRdb retains in-frame clones only, with some absent. This table holds 25,000 to 30,000 clones, about 89% found once. Study-level results: The study did not identify alloreactive or antigen-specific tissue TCRs, and some clones might be persisting host cells. Within patients, tissue anatomy strongly shaped TCR repertoire composition. Blood and spleen captured only part of the tissue TCR repertoire.

This chain joins TRBV28 and TRBJ2-7, with D maybe TRBD1 (6 bases). The clonotype was recovered from a male donor aged 60 or over who later had graft-versus-host disease after an allogeneic stem cell transplant. The sample was blood, taken before transplantation. Here the CDR3 DNA reads TGTGCCAGCAGTTTGTCAGGACAGATCTACGAGCAGTACTTC. It encodes CASSLSGQIYEQYF.